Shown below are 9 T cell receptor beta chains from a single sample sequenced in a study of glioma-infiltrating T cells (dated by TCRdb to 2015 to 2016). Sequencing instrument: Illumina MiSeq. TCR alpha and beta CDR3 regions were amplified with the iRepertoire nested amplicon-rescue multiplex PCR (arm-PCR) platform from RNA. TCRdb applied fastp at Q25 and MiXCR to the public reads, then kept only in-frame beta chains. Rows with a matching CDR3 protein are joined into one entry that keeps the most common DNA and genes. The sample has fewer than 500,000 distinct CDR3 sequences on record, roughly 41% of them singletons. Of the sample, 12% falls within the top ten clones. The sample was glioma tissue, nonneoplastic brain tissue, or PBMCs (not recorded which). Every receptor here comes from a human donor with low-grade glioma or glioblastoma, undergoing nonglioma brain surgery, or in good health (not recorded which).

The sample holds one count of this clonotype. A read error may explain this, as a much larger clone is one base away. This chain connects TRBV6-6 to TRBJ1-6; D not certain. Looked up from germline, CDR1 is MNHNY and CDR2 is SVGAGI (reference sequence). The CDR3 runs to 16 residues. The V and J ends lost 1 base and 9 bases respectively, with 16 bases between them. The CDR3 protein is CASSYWTQLPGSPLHF. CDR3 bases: TGTGCCAGCAGTTACTGGACCCAACTGCCTGGTTCACCCCTCCACTTT.

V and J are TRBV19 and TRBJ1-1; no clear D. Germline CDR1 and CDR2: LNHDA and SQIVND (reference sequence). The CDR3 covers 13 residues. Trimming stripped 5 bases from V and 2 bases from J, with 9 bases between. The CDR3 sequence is CASSQNGNTEAFF. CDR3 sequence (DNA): TGTGCCAGTAGTCAGAACGGAAACACTGAAGCTTTCTTT.

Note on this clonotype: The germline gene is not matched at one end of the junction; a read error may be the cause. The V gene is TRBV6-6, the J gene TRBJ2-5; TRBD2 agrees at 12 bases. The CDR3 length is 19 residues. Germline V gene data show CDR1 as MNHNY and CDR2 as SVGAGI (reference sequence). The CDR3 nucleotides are TGTGCCAGCAGTTCTGGACGGGGGGGACTAGCGGGCCGAGAGAAGACCAAGTACTTC. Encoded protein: CASSSGRGGLAGREKTKYF.

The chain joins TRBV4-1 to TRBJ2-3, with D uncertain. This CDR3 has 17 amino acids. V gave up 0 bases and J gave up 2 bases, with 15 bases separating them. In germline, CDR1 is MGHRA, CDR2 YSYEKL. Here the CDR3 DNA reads TGCGCCAGCAGCCAAGAGCTGGTAGGATTTTTCACAGATACGCAGTATTTT. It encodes CASSQELVGFFTDTQYF.

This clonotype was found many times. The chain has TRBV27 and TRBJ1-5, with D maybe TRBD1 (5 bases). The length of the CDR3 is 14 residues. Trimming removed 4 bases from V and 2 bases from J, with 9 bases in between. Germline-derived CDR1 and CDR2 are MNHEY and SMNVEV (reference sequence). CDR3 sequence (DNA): TGTGCCAGCAGTTACAGGTCAGGCAATCAGCCCCAGCATTTT. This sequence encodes CASSYRSGNQPQHF.

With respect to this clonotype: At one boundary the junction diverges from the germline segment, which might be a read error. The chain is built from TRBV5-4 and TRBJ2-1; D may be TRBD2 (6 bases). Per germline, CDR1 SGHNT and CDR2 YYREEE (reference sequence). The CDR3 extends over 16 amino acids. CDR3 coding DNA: TGTGCCAGCACCTTGGGGGGTGCGAACTCCTACAATGAACAGTTCTTC. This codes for CASTLGGANSYNEQFF.

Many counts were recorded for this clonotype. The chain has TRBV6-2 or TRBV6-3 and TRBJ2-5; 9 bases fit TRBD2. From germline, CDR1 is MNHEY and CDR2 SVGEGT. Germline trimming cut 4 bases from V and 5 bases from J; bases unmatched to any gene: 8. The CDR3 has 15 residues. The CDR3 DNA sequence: TGTGCCAGCAGTTCGGAGCGGGAGGAGGCGGAGACCCAGTACTTC. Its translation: CASSSEREEAETQYF.

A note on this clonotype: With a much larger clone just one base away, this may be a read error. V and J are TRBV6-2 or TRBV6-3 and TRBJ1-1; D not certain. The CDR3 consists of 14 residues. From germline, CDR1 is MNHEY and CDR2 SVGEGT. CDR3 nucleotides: TGTGCCAGCCACGTTACGGCGCTCGGCACTAAAGCTTTCTTT. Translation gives CASHVTALGTKAFF.

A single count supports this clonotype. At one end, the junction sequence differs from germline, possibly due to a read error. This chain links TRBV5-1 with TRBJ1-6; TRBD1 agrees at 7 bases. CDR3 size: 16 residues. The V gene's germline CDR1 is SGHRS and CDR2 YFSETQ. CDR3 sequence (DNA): TGCGCCAGCAGCTTGGCGGGACAGAGATATAATTCCCCCCTCCACTTT. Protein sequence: CASSLAGQRYNSPLHF.